A single sample is the source of the 17 T cell receptor beta chains below, sequenced in a study of CD8+ T cells in alopecia areata. In each case, RNA was isolated and then reverse transcribed into cDNA as the sequencing template. The method was immunoSEQ multiplex PCR; TCRdb's version includes in-frame clones alone and lacks a portion of them. Of approximately 100,000 clones in the sample, 60% were seen once. Sample treatment: oral pan-JAK inhibitor, 5-10 mg twice daily. Here the sequenced sample was CD8+ T cells sorted from blood, taken at approximately week 55, from a patient treated with tofacitinib. All receptors derive from a human donor with alopecia areata.

About this clone: The junction departs from the called germline gene at one end, perhaps through a read error. The V call is TRBV7-7, the J call TRBJ2-5, with D perhaps TRBD1 (6 bases). From germline, CDR1 is SSHAT and CDR2 FNYEAQ (reference sequence). The CDR3 has 14 amino acids. In DNA, the CDR3 is TGTGCTAGCAGCTTAAGCGGCAGGGGTGAGACCCAGTACTTC. Amino acids: CASSLSGRGETQYF.

The gene calls are TRBV25-1 and TRBJ2-5; the D gene is possibly TRBD2 (6 bases). The V gene lost 4 bases and the J gene lost 5 bases, with 17 bases spanning the gap. This CDR3 has 15 amino acids. CDR1 is MGHDK, CDR2 SYGVNS, per germline. The CDR3 sequence is CASSVPGTEGETQYF. The CDR3, as DNA: TGTGCCAGCAGTGTTCCGGGGACGGAGGGGGAGACCCAGTACTTC. The whole variable domain, filled in from reference TRBV25-1 and TRBJ2-5, reads EADIYQTPRYLVIGTGKKITLECSQTMGHDKMYWYQQDPGMELHLIHYSYGVNSTEKGDLSSESTVSRIRTEHFPLTLESARPSHTSQYLCASSVPGTEGETQYFGPGTRLLVL.

The V call is TRBV6-1, the J call TRBJ2-1, with D hard to call. The CDR3 has 11 amino acids. V lost 5 bases, J lost 3 bases, and 2 bases lay in between. CDR1 and CDR2 from the germline V gene are MNHNS and SASEGT. CDR3 sequence (DNA): TGTGCCAGCAGTATCTACAATGAGCAGTTCTTC. Translated: CASSIYNEQFF.

This clone was picked up a small number of times. Other DNA sequences in this sample translate to the same CDR3. This chain connects TRBV7-9 to TRBJ2-7; TRBD1 matches at 7 bases. Germline-derived CDR1 and CDR2 are SEHNR and FQNEAQ (reference sequence). This CDR3 spans 12 amino acids. J gave up 5 bases and V 5 bases, and 3 bases lay outside the gene matches. The CDR3 here is CASSRQGDEQYF. CDR3 nucleotides: TGTGCCAGCAGCCGCCAGGGGGACGAGCAGTACTTC.

The V call is TRBV13, the J call TRBJ2-1, with TRBD1 matching 10 bases. The CDR3 has 15 amino acids. Germline-derived CDR1 and CDR2 are PRHDT and FYEKMQ (reference sequence). Germline trimming cut 5 bases from V and 2 bases from J; bases unmatched to any gene: 3. This chain's CDR3 is CASSPGTGAYNEQFF. The CDR3, as DNA: TGTGCCAGCAGCCCCGGGACAGGGGCCTACAATGAGCAGTTCTTC.

This clone appeared a single time. This chain links TRBV19 with TRBJ1-1; no clear D. CDR3 length: 14 amino acids. Germline CDR1 reads LNHDA; CDR2 reads SQIVND (reference sequence). With 5 bases removed from V and 5 bases from J, the gap between germline ends came to 15 bases. This CDR3 reads CASSVTPGGTEAFF. In nucleotides, the CDR3 is TGTGCCAGTAGTGTTACTCCGGGAGGAACTGAAGCTTTCTTT.

V and J are TRBV4-1 and TRBJ2-3; D not certain. The CDR3 is 15 amino acids. The germline V and J ends were trimmed by 1 base and 4 bases, with 12 bases remaining between them. Germline-derived CDR1 and CDR2 are MGHRA and YSYEKL. For the CDR3, the DNA is TGCGCCAGCAGCCAAGCCCCTGGGGTGGCAGATACGCAGTATTTT. This translates into CASSQAPGVADTQYF.

This clone was counted between two and nine times. The genes are TRBV10-2 and TRBJ2-5; TRBD1 matches at 8 bases. CDR1 is WSHSY and CDR2 is SAAADI in the germline V gene. The length of the CDR3 is 13 residues. V shed 5 bases and J 4 bases; nucleotides not matched to a gene: 3. CDR3 coding DNA: TGCGCCAGCAGTATTGGACAGGGAGAGACCCAGTACTTC. Protein sequence: CASSIGQGETQYF.

The chain is built from TRBV30 and TRBJ2-7, with unresolved D. Germline V gene data show CDR1 as GTSNPN and CDR2 as SVGIG (reference sequence). This CDR3 region has 12 residues. V shed 0 bases and J shed 5 bases, with 8 bases lying between them. The CDR3, as DNA: TGTGCCTGGAGTGTGTCGGGCAACGAGCAGTACTTC. Protein product: CAWSVSGNEQYF.

The chain links TRBV7-2 to TRBJ2-2, with 7 bases identical to TRBD2. V lost 3 bases, J lost 5 bases, and 0 bases stayed unmatched. CDR3 length: 13 residues. Germline CDR1 is SGHTA and CDR2 is FQGNSA. CDR3 in DNA: TGTGCCAGCAGCTTGGGAGGGACCGGGGAGCTGTTTTTT. It codes for CASSLGGTGELFF.

For this clone: The sample carries other DNA sequences with the same CDR3. This sequence joins TRBV14 and TRBJ2-3, with D perhaps TRBD2 (5 bases). This CDR3 is built from 14 residues. V lost 1 base to trimming and J lost 1 base, with 6 bases between them. Germline V gives CDR1 SGHDN, CDR2 FVKESK. In DNA form, the CDR3 reads TGTGCCAGCAGCCAAGTGGGAGGCACAGATACGCAGTATTTT. Its translation is CASSQVGGTDTQYF.

The genes are TRBV30 and TRBJ2-5; 12 bases agree with TRBD2. This CDR3 is 14 amino acids long. Per the germline V gene, CDR1 is GTSNPN and CDR2 is SVGIG (reference sequence). Trimming took 5 bases from V and 5 from J; bases not matched to a gene: 6. The DNA for the CDR3 is TGTGCCTGGGCCCCCGGGACTAGCGGGGAGACCCAGTACTTC. Amino acids: CAWAPGTSGETQYF.

The CDR3 protein is CSVENWGGVHAGELFF. In DNA, the CDR3 is TGCAGCGTTGAAAATTGGGGCGGGGTCCATGCCGGGGAGCTGTTTTTT. The V and J genes are TRBV29-1 and TRBJ2-2; tentatively, D is TRBD2 (6 bases). V shed 2 bases and J shed 6 bases, with 19 bases lying between them. This CDR3 region has 16 residues. Germline V gives CDR1 SQVTM, CDR2 ANQGSEA.

This chain uses TRBV5-1 with TRBJ1-2; D might be TRBD1 (6 bases). Trimming pared 5 bases from V and 7 bases from J, leaving 15 bases between. CDR1 is SGHRS, CDR2 YFSETQ, per germline. The CDR3 is 13 residues long. Here the CDR3 reads CASSETGSSGYTF. Here the CDR3 DNA reads TGCGCCAGCAGTGAAACAGGGTCTAGTGGCTACACCTTC.

The chain has TRBV7-8 and TRBJ2-7, with D unresolved. Germline V gene lookup returns CDR1 SGHVS and CDR2 FQNEAQ. This CDR3 has 12 residues. V was trimmed by 5 bases and J by 5 bases, leaving 10 bases between them. The CDR3 bases are TGTGCCAGCAGCCCTTTGGGCGACGAGCAGTACTTC. Translating it yields CASSPLGDEQYF.

This clone was observed a few times. CDR3 sequence (DNA): TGTGCCACCAGCACCACAGTGGGCATAATAGGTTCGTACGAGCAGTACTTC. Translating gives CATSTTVGIIGSYEQYF. The chain couples TRBV15 to TRBJ2-7, with no clear D. Looked up from germline, CDR1 is LNHNV and CDR2 is YYDKDF (reference sequence). Trimming stripped 4 bases from V and 4 bases from J, with 23 bases between. This CDR3 has 17 residues.

This clone was seen a few times. The chain employs TRBV19 and TRBJ2-5, with D perhaps assigned TRBD1 or TRBD2 (5 bases each). The CDR3 totals 16 residues. Germline V CDR1 and CDR2: LNHDA, SQIVND (reference sequence). Trimming left V 0 bases short and J 1 base short, with 12 bases between. The CDR3 sequence: CASSIDLRGFQETQYF. The CDR3 region has the DNA TGTGCCAGTAGTATAGATCTGAGGGGTTTCCAAGAGACCCAGTACTTC.